This entry lists 32 T cell receptor beta chains sequenced from one sample in a study of T cells in Graves' hyperthyroidism and ophthalmopathy. RNA transcripts gave rise to amplified TCR beta CDR3 regions. The TCR CDR3 first-round RT-PCR relied on the HTBI primer set. TCRdb fed the multiplex PCR reads into MiXCR, producing one record per CDR3 protein. This sample carries 480,000 or so distinct CDR3 sequences, around 50% of them seen once, and the ten largest clones take around two fifths. Sequences were obtained from peripheral blood or thyroid tissue (not recorded which). The origin of the receptors is an adult woman with Graves' disease, either hyperthyroidism or ophthalmopathy (not recorded which).

Many counts were recorded for this clonotype. This rearrangement joins TRBV7-6 to TRBJ2-1; 10 nucleotides match TRBD2. Germline CDR1 SGHVS, CDR2 FNYEAQ. The CDR3 length is 16 residues. V shed 2 bases, J shed 6 bases, and the junction held 7 bases outside the gene matches. CDR3 residues: CASSLSGTSVINEQFF. Here the CDR3 DNA reads TGTGCCAGCAGCTTATCCGGGACTAGCGTGATCAATGAGCAGTTCTTC. Filled out from reference TRBV7-6 and TRBJ2-1, the complete variable domain reads GAGVSQSPRYKVTKRGQDVALRCDPISGHVSLYWYRQALGQGPEFLTYFNYEAQQDKSGLPNDRFSAERPEGSISTLTIQRTEQRDSAMYRCASSLSGTSVINEQFFGPGTRLTVL.

This rearrangement joins TRBV7-9 to TRBJ2-2; no definite D call. The germline V gene has CDR1 SEHNR and CDR2 FQNEAQ (reference sequence). The V end was cut by 0 bases, the J end by 4 bases, with 9 bases between. CDR3 length: 15 residues. For the CDR3, the DNA is TGTGCCAGCAGCTTAGCCGCCCCGTTCACCGGGGAGCTGTTTTTT. Translation: CASSLAAPFTGELFF. The entire variable domain, with the rest obtained from reference TRBV7-9 and TRBJ2-2, is as follows: DTGVSQNPRHKITKRGQNVTFRCDPISEHNRLYWYRQTLGQGPEFLTYFQNEAQLEKSRLLSDRFSAERPKGSFSTLEIQRTEQGDSAMYLCASSLAAPFTGELFFGEGSRLTVL.

Comments on this clonotype: This CDR3 fails to terminate in the conserved phenylalanine or tryptophan, so it likely reflects a read error. The DNA is omitted, as the CDR3 cannot be located on it reliably, and the CDR3 follows TCRdb's listing. This sequence joins TRBV4-2 and TRBJ1-5; the table names TRBD1, a call not compared with the DNA. Ends included, the CDR3 has 8 residues. Germline V gene data show CDR1 as LGHNA and CDR2 as YNFKEQ. CDR3 region: CASSLDRV.

This clonotype was counted ten times or more. CDR3 amino acids: CASRMQGLNTEAFF. For the CDR3, the DNA is TGTGCCAGCAGGATGCAGGGTTTGAACACTGAAGCTTTCTTT. The gene calls are TRBV28 and TRBJ1-1, with a tentative D call TRBD1 (5 bases). CDR1 and CDR2 from the germline V gene are MDHEN and SYDVKM. The CDR3 spans 14 residues. The V gene lost 6 bases and the J gene lost 0 bases, with 11 bases spanning the gap.

This clonotype was counted at least ten times. V usage is TRBV14 and J usage is TRBJ1-1, with 8 bases that match TRBD1. Germline V CDR1 and CDR2: SGHDN, FVKESK. This CDR3 contains 17 residues. Trimming took 4 bases from V and 5 from J; bases not matched to a gene: 15. This CDR3 is CASSLQRMGTGSTEAFF. CDR3 sequence (DNA): TGTGCCAGCAGCCTTCAACGGATGGGGACAGGATCTACTGAAGCTTTCTTT.

On this clonotype itself: The final CDR3 position lacks the conserved phenylalanine or tryptophan, pointing to a likely read error. The limits of the CDR3 on the DNA are not certain, so only TCRdb's listed CDR3 is given. This chain joins TRBV11-2 and TRBJ2-5; the D call of TRBD2 is as the table states it, not checked on the DNA. The CDR3 comprises 9 residues, both ends counted. Germline CDR1 is SGHAT and CDR2 is FQNNGV. The CDR3 protein is CASSLALAG.

In the case of this clonotype: No conserved phenylalanine or tryptophan is present at the end of the CDR3, so a read error is the likely explanation. The V call is TRBV20-1, the J call TRBJ2-3; possible D gene TRBD1, 6 bases. The CDR3 is made up of 15 amino acids. Trimming took off 4 bases at V and 0 bases at J, with 14 bases between the two ends. From germline, CDR1 is DFQATT and CDR2 SNEGSKA (reference sequence). The DNA of the CDR3 is TGCAGTGCTACCAGGACAGTCGTAAGCACAGATACGCAGTATTAT. The encoded protein is CSATRTVVSTDTQYY.

The chain joins TRBV7-9 to TRBJ2-7, with no clear D. The CDR3 contains 12 residues. Per the germline V gene, CDR1 is SEHNR and CDR2 is FQNEAQ (reference sequence). V lost 6 bases to trimming and J lost 3 bases, with 9 bases between them. In DNA form, the CDR3 reads TGTGCCAGCAGTCCCCCCCGCTACGAGCAGTACTTC. Its translation is CASSPPRYEQYF.

This clonotype was detected only once. The chain uses TRBV14 and TRBJ2-7; D is tentatively TRBD1 or TRBD2 (5 bases each). CDR1 is SGHDN, CDR2 FVKESK, per germline. This CDR3 comprises 15 residues. Trimming removed 2 bases from V and 1 base from J, with 12 bases in between. The CDR3 DNA is TGTGCCAGCAGCCAAAGGGACGGTTGGTCCTACGAGCAGTACTTC. It yields the protein CASSQRDGWSYEQYF.

The chain joins TRBV5-5 to TRBJ2-5; TRBD1 aligns across 11 bases. The CDR3 is made up of 15 amino acids. The germline CDR1 and CDR2 sequences are SGHKS and YYEKEE (reference sequence). V trimming: 4 bases; J trimming: 4 bases; junction bases outside the gene matches: 6. The CDR3 DNA reads TGTGCCAGCAGCCGTGCCGGGACAGGGGGAGAGACCCAGTACTTC. Translation: CASSRAGTGGETQYF.

This clonotype was observed a few times. One base away lies a much larger clone, so this may be a sequencing read error. This sequence joins TRBV19 and TRBJ2-2, with 8 bases that match TRBD1. Germline assignment: CDR1 LNHDA and CDR2 SQIVND (reference sequence). The CDR3 is 15 residues long. CDR3 bases: TGTGCCAGTAGCAGGGGGGACAGGAACACCGGGGGGCTGTTTTTT. Translation: CASSRGDRNTGGLFF.

This rearrangement joins TRBV4-2 to TRBJ2-6; 11 bases line up with TRBD2. This CDR3 has 15 residues. Germline V CDR1 and CDR2: LGHNA, YNFKEQ. J was trimmed by 11 bases and V by 5 bases; bases with no gene match: 8. Here the CDR3 reads CASSFVAGGIYVLTF. The CDR3 nucleotides are TGTGCCAGCAGCTTTGTAGCGGGAGGGATCTACGTCCTGACTTTC.

This sequence joins TRBV7-2 and TRBJ1-2, with D possibly matching TRBD1 (6 bases). Germline V gene sequence: CDR1 SGHTA, CDR2 FQGNSA. The CDR3 spans 15 residues. Trimming shortened V by 5 bases and J by 0 bases, and 13 bases separated the two germline ends. In DNA form, the CDR3 reads TGTGCCAGCAGCCCCTACAGGGCCACTAACTATGGCTACACCTTC. Amino acid sequence: CASSPYRATNYGYTF.

The chain links TRBV20-1 to TRBJ1-3, with D tentatively TRBD1 (5 bases). The V gene's germline CDR1 is DFQATT and CDR2 SNEGSKA (reference sequence). V lost 0 bases to trimming and J lost 1 base, with 10 bases between them. The CDR3 covers 15 residues. The CDR3 coding sequence is TGCAGTGCTAGAGATATGGGGGGATCTGGAAACACCATATATTTT. Translating it yields CSARDMGGSGNTIYF.

As concerns this clonotype: Because it lacks the conserved phenylalanine or tryptophan at the end, this CDR3 is likely a read error. Because the CDR3's place on the DNA is in doubt, the DNA is left out and the CDR3 is given as listed by TCRdb. V gene TRBV20-1 combines with J gene TRBJ2-2; TRBD2 is taken as the D call from the table, unchecked against the DNA. CDR1 is DFQATT, CDR2 SNEGSKA, per germline (reference sequence). The CDR3 is 15 amino acids in total, end residues counted. CDR3 loop: CSARDGGTKHRGAVV.

As to this clonotype: This may stem from a read error, because a much larger clone lies one nucleotide away. V gene TRBV19 combines with J gene TRBJ2-2, with 10 bases fitting TRBD1. The V gene's germline CDR1 is LNHDA and CDR2 SQIVND (reference sequence). The CDR3 totals 18 residues. In DNA form, the CDR3 reads TGTGCCGGTAGTATACTAGCGGAAGGGACAGGGGTCACCGGGGAGCTGTTTTTT. Protein sequence: CAGSILAEGTGVTGELFF. Variable domain in full (rest from reference TRBV19 and TRBJ2-2): DGGITQSPKYLFRKEGQNVTLSCEQNLNHDAMYWYRQDPGQGLRLIYYSQIVNDFQKGDIAEGYSVSREKKESFPLTVTSAQKNPTAFYLCAGSILAEGTGVTGELFFGEGSRLTVL.

V usage is TRBV15 and J usage is TRBJ2-1; D is perhaps TRBD1 or TRBD2 (6 bases each). The V gene's germline CDR1 is LNHNV and CDR2 YYDKDF (reference sequence). The CDR3 is 18 amino acids. Trimming removed 3 bases from V and 0 bases from J, with 18 bases in between. As DNA, the CDR3 is TGTGCCACCAGCAGGGGGGGCCGAGGAGGGCGCTCCTACAATGAGCAGTTCTTC. Its translation: CATSRGGRGGRSYNEQFF.

This clonotype showed up just a few times. The chain recombines TRBV5-6 with TRBJ1-2; D gene uncertain. The germline V gene has CDR1 SGHDT and CDR2 YYEEEE. CDR3 length: 12 amino acids. V lost 4 bases to trimming and J lost 5 bases, with 9 bases between them. CDR3 DNA: TGTGCCAGCAGCACAAGCAGTTATGGCTACACCTTC. Protein product: CASSTSSYGYTF.

The chain joins TRBV6-5 to TRBJ1-2; D gene uncertain. V was cut by 6 bases and J by 8 bases, with 16 bases left in between. The length of the CDR3 is 13 residues. Germline values: CDR1 MNHEY, CDR2 SVGAGI. The CDR3 reads CASREDPTRGYTF. For the CDR3, the DNA is TGTGCCAGCAGAGAAGACCCCACGCGGGGCTACACCTTC.

Ten or more counts support this clonotype. The rearrangement joins TRBV7-2 to TRBJ1-3; 8 bases agree with TRBD1. Germline lookup yields CDR1 SGHTA and CDR2 FQGNSA. V gave up 5 bases and J gave up 4 bases; unmatched junction bases: 7. The length of the CDR3 is 15 residues. The CDR3 is CASSTRTGSGNTIYF. CDR3 DNA: TGTGCCAGCAGCACCCGGACAGGGTCCGGAAACACCATATATTTT.

CDR3 region: CATSRGGSSYEQYF. CDR3 nucleotides: TGTGCCACCAGCAGAGGAGGGAGTTCCTACGAGCAGTACTTC. V gene TRBV15 combines with J gene TRBJ2-7; tentative D call: TRBD2 (5 bases). The germline CDR1 and CDR2 sequences are LNHNV and YYDKDF (reference sequence). CDR3 size: 14 residues. V was shortened by 1 base and J by 1 base, with 8 bases between the two germline ends. Full variable domain (outside the CDR3, taken from reference TRBV15 and TRBJ2-7): DAMVIQNPRYQVTQFGKPVTLSCSQTLNHNVMYWYQQKSSQAPKLLFHYYDKDFNNEADTPDNFQSRRPNTSFCFLDIRSPGLGDTAMYLCATSRGGSSYEQYFGPGTRLTVT.

As concerns this clonotype: As the CDR3 is not closed by the conserved phenylalanine or tryptophan, this likely results from a read error. V usage is TRBV10-2 and J usage is TRBJ1-1; TRBD1 might be the D (5 bases). The CDR3 runs to 16 residues. Per the germline V gene, CDR1 is WSHSY and CDR2 is SAAADI. CDR3 coding DNA: TGTGCCAGCAGTGAATACCGGGGGTGGGAGAACACTGAAGCTTTCGTT. Protein sequence: CASSEYRGWENTEAFV.

The V and J genes are TRBV20-1 and TRBJ2-7; D may be TRBD2 (5 bases). From germline, CDR1 is DFQATT and CDR2 SNEGSKA (reference sequence). The CDR3 has 12 residues. With 4 bases removed from V and 3 bases from J, the gap between germline ends came to 10 bases. CDR3 loop: CSATTSGYEQYF. In DNA form, the CDR3 reads TGCAGTGCTACTACTAGTGGCTACGAGCAGTACTTC.

The rearrangement joins TRBV2 to TRBJ1-2, with no clear D. The ends were cut back, 5 bases at V and 8 bases at J, with 18 bases in the middle. This CDR3 has 14 residues. Germline-derived CDR1 and CDR2 are SNHLY and FYNNEI. The DNA for the CDR3 is TGTGCCAGCAGTAAAAATTCAGACATCGAAGGCTACACCTTC. Translated, it gives CASSKNSDIEGYTF.

The V gene is TRBV11-2, the J gene TRBJ1-1; D may be TRBD1 (6 bases). V gave up 5 bases and J gave up 3 bases, with 13 bases separating them. Germline V gene lookup returns CDR1 SGHAT and CDR2 FQNNGV. CDR3 length equals 14 residues. The CDR3 sequence: CASSPTGWDTEAFF. The CDR3 DNA follows: TGTGCCAGCAGCCCGACAGGTTGGGACACTGAAGCTTTCTTT.

This clonotype has only one observation. The chain uses TRBV29-1 and TRBJ2-5; D perhaps matches TRBD1 (5 bases). Germline CDR1 is SQVTM and CDR2 is ANQGSEA. The V and J ends lost 8 bases and 4 bases respectively, with 14 bases between them. CDR3 length: 12 amino acids. CDR3 loop: CSLVGQGETQYF. The CDR3 nucleotides read TGCAGCTTAGTCGGGCAGGGAGAGACCCAGTACTTC.

This clonotype has a handful of counts. The chain is built from TRBV24-1 and TRBJ1-2, with 8 positions matching TRBD1. This CDR3 is 15 amino acids long. With 3 bases clipped from V and 2 bases from J, the junction kept 4 bases outside the gene matches. CDR1 and CDR2 from the germline V gene are KGHDR and SFDVKD. The CDR3 coding sequence is TGTGCCACCAGTGATACGGGACAGGCGAACTATGGCTACACCTTC. This encodes CATSDTGQANYGYTF.

The V gene is TRBV9, the J gene TRBJ1-4; D gene uncertain. The CDR3 extends over 15 amino acids. The V gene lost 0 bases and the J gene lost 3 bases, with 9 bases spanning the gap. CDR1 and CDR2 (germline): SGDLS, YYNGEE. CDR3 DNA: TGTGCCAGCAGCGTAGGTGTACAGTCTAATGAAAAACTGTTTTTT. The encoded protein is CASSVGVQSNEKLFF.

This clonotype was seen at least ten times. The rearrangement joins TRBV7-2 to TRBJ2-2; D ambiguous. The germline gives CDR1 SGHTA, CDR2 FQGNSA. Trimming took off 1 base at V and 4 bases at J, with 10 bases between the two ends. The CDR3 covers 15 residues. CDR3 region: CASSLVNSVTGELFF. The CDR3 nucleotides read TGTGCCAGCAGCTTAGTCAATTCAGTCACCGGGGAGCTGTTTTTT.

This clonotype appeared many times. The rearrangement uses TRBV7-6 and TRBJ1-6; unclear D gene. The CDR3 totals 14 residues. Germline CDR1 and CDR2: SGHVS and FNYEAQ. V dropped 1 base and J dropped 6 bases, with 7 bases sitting between them. CDR3 sequence (DNA): TGTGCCAGCAGCTTAGACCAGGCTAATTCACCCCTCCACTTT. It encodes CASSLDQANSPLHF.

The chain couples TRBV9 to TRBJ1-2, with a weak D call TRBD1 (5 bases). CDR3 length: 13 residues. CDR1 and CDR2 (germline): SGDLS, YYNGEE. Trimming stripped 7 bases from V and 4 bases from J, with 14 bases between. This CDR3 is CASGYGAVYGYTF. The CDR3, as DNA: TGTGCCAGCGGTTATGGGGCAGTCTATGGCTACACCTTC.

The rearrangement uses TRBV6-6 and TRBJ1-5; 8 bases match TRBD1. The CDR3 covers 14 residues. V shed 2 bases, J shed 13 bases, and the junction held 10 bases outside the gene matches. The germline V gene has CDR1 MNHNY and CDR2 SVGAGI (reference sequence). CDR3 sequence: CASSYGRGRSNQHF. The CDR3 DNA follows: TGTGCCAGCAGTTACGGCAGGGGGCGTAGCAATCAGCATTTT.